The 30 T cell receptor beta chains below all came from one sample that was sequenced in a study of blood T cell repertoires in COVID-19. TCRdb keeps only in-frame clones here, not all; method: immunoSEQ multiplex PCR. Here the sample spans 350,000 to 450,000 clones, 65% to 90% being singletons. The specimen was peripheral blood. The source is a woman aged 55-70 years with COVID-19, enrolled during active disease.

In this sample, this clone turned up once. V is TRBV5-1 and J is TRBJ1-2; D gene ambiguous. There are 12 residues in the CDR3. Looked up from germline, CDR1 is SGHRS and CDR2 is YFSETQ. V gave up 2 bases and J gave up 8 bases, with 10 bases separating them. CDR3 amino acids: CASSFGTGGYTF. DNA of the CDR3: TGCGCCAGCAGCTTTGGCACGGGGGGCTACACCTTC.

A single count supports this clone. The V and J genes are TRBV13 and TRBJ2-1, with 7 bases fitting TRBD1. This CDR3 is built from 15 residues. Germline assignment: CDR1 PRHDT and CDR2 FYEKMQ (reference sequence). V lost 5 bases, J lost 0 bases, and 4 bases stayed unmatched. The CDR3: CASSIRQGSYNEQFF. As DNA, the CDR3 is TGTGCCAGCAGCATCCGACAGGGCTCCTACAATGAGCAGTTCTTC.

The chain's CDR3 is CASSLGEDYGYTF. The CDR3 DNA reads as TGTGCCAGCAGTTTAGGGGAGGACTATGGCTACACCTTC. V and J are TRBV12-3 or TRBV12-4 and TRBJ1-2; no clear D. Trimming left V 1 base short and J 3 bases short, with 6 bases between. The CDR3 has 13 amino acids.

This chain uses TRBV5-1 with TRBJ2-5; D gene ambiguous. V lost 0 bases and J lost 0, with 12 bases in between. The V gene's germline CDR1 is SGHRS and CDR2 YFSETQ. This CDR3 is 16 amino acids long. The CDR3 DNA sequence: TGCGCCAGCAGCTTGGCGCTAATGCCGTACCAAGAGACCCAGTACTTC. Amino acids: CASSLALMPYQETQYF.

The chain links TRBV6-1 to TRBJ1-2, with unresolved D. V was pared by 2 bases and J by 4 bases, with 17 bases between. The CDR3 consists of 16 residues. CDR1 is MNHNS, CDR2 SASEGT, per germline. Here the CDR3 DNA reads TGTGCCAGCAGTGAAAGGTTCGGAGACCATAGCTATGGCTACACCTTC. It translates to CASSERFGDHSYGYTF.

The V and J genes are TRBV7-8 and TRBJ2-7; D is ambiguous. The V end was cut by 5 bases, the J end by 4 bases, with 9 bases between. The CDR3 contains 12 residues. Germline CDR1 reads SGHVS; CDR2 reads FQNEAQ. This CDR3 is CASSLVRYEQYF. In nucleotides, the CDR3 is TGTGCCAGCAGCCTAGTTCGTTACGAGCAGTACTTC.

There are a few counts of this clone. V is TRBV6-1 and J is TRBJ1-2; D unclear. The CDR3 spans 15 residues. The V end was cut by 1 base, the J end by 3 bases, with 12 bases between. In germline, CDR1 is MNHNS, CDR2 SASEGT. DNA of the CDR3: TGTGCCAGCAGTGAAGGAGAGGCAGATTACTATGGCTACACCTTC. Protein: CASSEGEADYYGYTF.

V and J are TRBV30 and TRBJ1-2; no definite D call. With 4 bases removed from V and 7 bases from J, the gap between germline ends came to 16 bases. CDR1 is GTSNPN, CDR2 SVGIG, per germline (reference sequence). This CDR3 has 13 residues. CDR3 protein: CAWMLLSAGGYTF. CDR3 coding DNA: TGTGCCTGGATGCTTCTTTCGGCGGGTGGCTACACCTTC.

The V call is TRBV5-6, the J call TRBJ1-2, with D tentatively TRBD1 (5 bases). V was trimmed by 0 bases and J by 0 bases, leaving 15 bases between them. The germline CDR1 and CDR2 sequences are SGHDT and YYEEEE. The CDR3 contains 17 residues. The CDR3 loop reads CASSLAPKGKTNYGYTF. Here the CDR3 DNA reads TGTGCCAGCAGCTTGGCCCCAAAGGGGAAAACTAACTATGGCTACACCTTC.

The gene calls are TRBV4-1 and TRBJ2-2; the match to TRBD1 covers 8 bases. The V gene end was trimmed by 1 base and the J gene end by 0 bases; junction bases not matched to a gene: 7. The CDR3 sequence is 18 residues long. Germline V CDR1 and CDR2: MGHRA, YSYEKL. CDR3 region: CASSQVQGATANTGELFF. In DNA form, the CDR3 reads TGCGCCAGCAGCCAAGTTCAGGGGGCAACGGCGAACACCGGGGAGCTGTTTTTT.

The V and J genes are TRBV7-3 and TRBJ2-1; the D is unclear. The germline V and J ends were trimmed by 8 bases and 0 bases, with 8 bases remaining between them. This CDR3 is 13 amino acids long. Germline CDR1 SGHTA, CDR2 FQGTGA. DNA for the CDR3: TGTGCCAGCGGCTCTAACTCCTACAATGAGCAGTTCTTC. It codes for CASGSNSYNEQFF.

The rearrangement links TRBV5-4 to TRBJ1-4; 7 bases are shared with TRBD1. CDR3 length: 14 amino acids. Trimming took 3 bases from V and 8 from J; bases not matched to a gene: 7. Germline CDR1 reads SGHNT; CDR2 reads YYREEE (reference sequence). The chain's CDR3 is CASSSRQGAEKLFF. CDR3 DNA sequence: TGTGCCAGCAGCTCCCGACAGGGAGCAGAAAAACTGTTTTTT.

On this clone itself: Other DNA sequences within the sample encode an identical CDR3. The CDR3 loop is CASSQDRGGSYNEQFF. DNA of the CDR3: TGCGCCAGCAGCCAAGATAGAGGGGGTTCCTACAATGAGCAGTTCTTC. The chain recombines TRBV4-1 with TRBJ2-1, with D perhaps TRBD1 (6 bases). CDR1 and CDR2 (germline): MGHRA, YSYEKL. The CDR3 is made up of 16 amino acids. Trimming took off 0 bases at V and 1 base at J, with 10 bases between the two ends.

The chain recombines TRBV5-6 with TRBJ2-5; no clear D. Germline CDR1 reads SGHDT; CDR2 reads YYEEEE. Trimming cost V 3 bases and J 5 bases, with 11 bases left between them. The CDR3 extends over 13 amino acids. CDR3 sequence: CASSSDAAETQYF. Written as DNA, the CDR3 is TGTGCCAGCAGCTCCGACGCGGCGGAGACCCAGTACTTC.

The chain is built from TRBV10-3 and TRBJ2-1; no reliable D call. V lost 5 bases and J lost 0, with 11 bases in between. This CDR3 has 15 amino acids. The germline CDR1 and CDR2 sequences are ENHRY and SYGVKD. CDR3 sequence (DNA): TGTGCCATCAGTCCCCTAGTGGGCTCCTACAATGAGCAGTTCTTC. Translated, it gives CAISPLVGSYNEQFF.

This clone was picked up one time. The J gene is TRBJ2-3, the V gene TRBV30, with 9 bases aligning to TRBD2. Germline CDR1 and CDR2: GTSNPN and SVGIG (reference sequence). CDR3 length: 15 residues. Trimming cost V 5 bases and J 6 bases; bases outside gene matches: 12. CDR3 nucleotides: TGTGCCTGGGCAGCGGGACTAGCCCGGTCGGATACGCAGTATTTT. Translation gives CAWAAGLARSDTQYF. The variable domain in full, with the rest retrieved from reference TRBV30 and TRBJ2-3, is SQTIHQWPATLVQPVGSPLSLECTVEGTSNPNLYWYRQAAGRGLQLLFYSVGIGQISSEVPQNLSASRPQDRQFILSSKKLLLSDSGFYLCAWAAGLARSDTQYFGPGTRLTVL.

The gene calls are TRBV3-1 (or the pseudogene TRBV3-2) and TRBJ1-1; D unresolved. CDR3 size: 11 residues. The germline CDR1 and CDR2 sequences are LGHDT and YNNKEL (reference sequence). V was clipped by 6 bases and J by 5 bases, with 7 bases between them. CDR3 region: CASRGVTEAFF. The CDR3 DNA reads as TGTGCCAGCAGGGGAGTTACTGAAGCTTTCTTT.

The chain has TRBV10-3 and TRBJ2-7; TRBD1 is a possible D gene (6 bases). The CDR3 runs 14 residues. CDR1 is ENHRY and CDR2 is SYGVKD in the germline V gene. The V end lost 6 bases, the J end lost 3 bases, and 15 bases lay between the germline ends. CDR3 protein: CAIRETGSDYEQYF. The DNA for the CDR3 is TGTGCCATCAGGGAAACAGGGTCGGACTACGAGCAGTACTTC.

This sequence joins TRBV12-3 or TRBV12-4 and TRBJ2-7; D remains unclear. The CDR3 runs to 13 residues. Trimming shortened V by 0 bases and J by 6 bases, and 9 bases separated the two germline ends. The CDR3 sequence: CASSLALSLEQYF. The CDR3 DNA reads TGTGCCAGCAGTTTAGCGTTGAGTCTCGAGCAGTACTTC.

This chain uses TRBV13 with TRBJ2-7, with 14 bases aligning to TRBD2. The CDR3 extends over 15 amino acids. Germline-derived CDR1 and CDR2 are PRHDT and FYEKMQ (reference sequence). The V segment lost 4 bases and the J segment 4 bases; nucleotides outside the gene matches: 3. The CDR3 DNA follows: TGTGCCAGCAGCTCCAGGACTAGCGGGGGGTACGAGCAGTACTTC. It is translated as CASSSRTSGGYEQYF. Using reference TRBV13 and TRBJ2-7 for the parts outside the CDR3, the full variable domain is AAGVIQSPRHLIKEKRETATLKCYPIPRHDTVYWYQQGPGQDPQFLISFYEKMQSDKGSIPDRFSAQQFSDYHSELNMSSLELGDSALYFCASSSRTSGGYEQYFGPGTRLTVT.

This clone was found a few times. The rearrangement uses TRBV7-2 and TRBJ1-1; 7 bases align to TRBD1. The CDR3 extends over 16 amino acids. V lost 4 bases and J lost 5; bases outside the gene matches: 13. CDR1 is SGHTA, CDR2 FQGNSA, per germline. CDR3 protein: CASSWRTTGKGTEAFF. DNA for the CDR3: TGTGCCAGCAGCTGGAGGACGACAGGGAAAGGAACTGAAGCTTTCTTT.

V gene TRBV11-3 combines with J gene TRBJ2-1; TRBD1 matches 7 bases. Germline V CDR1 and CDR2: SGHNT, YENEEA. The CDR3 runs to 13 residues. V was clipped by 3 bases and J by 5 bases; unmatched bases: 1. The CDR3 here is CASSFQGDNEQFF. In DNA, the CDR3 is TGTGCCAGCAGCTTTCAGGGGGACAATGAGCAGTTCTTC.

CDR3 protein: CASSQPRGRETQYF. Written as DNA, the CDR3 is TGTGCCAGCAGCCAACCCAGGGGGCGGGAGACCCAGTACTTC. This chain connects TRBV7-9 to TRBJ2-5; 8 bases are shared with TRBD1. With 5 bases clipped from V and 5 bases from J, the junction kept 7 bases outside the gene matches. This CDR3 has 14 amino acids. Germline loops: CDR1 SEHNR, CDR2 FQNEAQ (reference sequence).

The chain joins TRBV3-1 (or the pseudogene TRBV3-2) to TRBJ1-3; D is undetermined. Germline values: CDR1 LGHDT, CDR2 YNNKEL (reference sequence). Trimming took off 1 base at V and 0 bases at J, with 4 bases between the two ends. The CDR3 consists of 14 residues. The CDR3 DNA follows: TGTGCCAGCAGCCAAGTCAGCTCTGGAAACACCATATATTTT. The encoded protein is CASSQVSSGNTIYF.

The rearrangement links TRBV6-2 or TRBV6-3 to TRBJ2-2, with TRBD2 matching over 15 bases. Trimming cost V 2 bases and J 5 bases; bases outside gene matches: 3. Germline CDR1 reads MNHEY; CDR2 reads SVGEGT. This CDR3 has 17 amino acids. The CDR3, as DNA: TGTGCCAGCAGTTACCTCGGACTAGCGGGGGGGACCGGGGAGCTGTTTTTT. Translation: CASSYLGLAGGTGELFF.

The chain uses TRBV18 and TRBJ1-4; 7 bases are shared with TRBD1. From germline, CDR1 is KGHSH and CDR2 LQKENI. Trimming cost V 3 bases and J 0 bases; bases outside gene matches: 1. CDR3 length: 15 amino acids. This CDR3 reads CASSPTGATNEKLFF. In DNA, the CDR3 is TGTGCCAGCTCACCTACAGGGGCAACTAATGAAAAACTGTTTTTT.

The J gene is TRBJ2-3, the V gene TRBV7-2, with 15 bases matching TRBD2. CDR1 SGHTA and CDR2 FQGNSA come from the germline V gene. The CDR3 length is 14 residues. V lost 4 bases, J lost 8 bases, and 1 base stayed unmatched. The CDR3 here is CASSWTSGGGTQYF. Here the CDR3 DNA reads TGTGCCAGCAGCTGGACTAGCGGGGGGGGTACGCAGTATTTT.

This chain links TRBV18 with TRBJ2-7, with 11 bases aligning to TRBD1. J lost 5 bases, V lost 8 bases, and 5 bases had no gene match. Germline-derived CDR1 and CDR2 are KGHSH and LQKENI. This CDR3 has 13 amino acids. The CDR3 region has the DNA TGTGCCAGCAAGAGGGGACAGGGGGACGAGCAGTACTTC. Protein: CASKRGQGDEQYF.

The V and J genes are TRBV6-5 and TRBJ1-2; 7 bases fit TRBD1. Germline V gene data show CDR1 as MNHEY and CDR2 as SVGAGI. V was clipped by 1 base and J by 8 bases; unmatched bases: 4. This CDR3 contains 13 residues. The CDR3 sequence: CASSYWQGDGYTF. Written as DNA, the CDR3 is TGTGCCAGCAGTTACTGGCAGGGGGACGGCTACACCTTC.

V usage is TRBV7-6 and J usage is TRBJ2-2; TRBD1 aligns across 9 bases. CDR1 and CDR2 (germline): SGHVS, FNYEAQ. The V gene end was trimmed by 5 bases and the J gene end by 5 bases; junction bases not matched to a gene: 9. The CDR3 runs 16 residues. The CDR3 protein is CASSLGQGILTGELFF. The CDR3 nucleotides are TGTGCCAGCAGCCTCGGACAGGGGATACTAACCGGGGAGCTGTTTTTT. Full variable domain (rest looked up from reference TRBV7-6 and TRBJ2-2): GAGVSQSPRYKVTKRGQDVALRCDPISGHVSLYWYRQALGQGPEFLTYFNYEAQQDKSGLPNDRFSAERPEGSISTLTIQRTEQRDSAMYRCASSLGQGILTGELFFGEGSRLTVL.